Listed below are T cell receptor beta chains from one sample, sequenced in a study of T-cell memory formation after mild COVID-19. TCRdb redid the calling of the 5' RACE reads with MiXCR, one entry per CDR3 protein. The sample shows roughly 130,000 distinct CDR3 sequences, over 15% of them seen only once. Sequences were obtained from PBMCs or a T cell subset sorted from them (not recorded which). All receptors come from a man younger than 30 who had mild COVID-19 (a few samples of this study predate the infection). Cell type and time point are not known. CDR3s include the opening cysteine and the closing phenylalanine or tryptophan. D genes are given only for firm matches. Clone size is shown for a subset of rows, as once, few, many or a class of expanded clone.

d_call	v_call	clone_size	cdr3_length	j_call	cdr3_nt	cdr3_aa
TRBD2	TRBV19	-	16	TRBJ2-2	TGTGCCAGTACCTCGGGGGTAGCGGGAGTTACCGGGGAGCTGTTTTTT	CASTSGVAGVTGELFF
TRBD1	TRBV5-4	-	14	TRBJ1-2	TGTGCCAGCAGCAATCTAACAGGGGGGTATGGCTACACCTTC	CASSNLTGGYGYTF
-	TRBV5-1	-	17	TRBJ1-3	TGCGCCAGCAGCTGGACCCTACAGGGAGCCTCTGGAAACACCATATATTTT	CASSWTLQGASGNTIYF
-	TRBV18	-	13	TRBJ2-7	TGTGCCAGCTCACCCACGACCGATTACGAGCAGTACTTC	CASSPTTDYEQYF
-	TRBV12-3/TRBV12-4	-	12	TRBJ2-2	TGTGCCAGCAGGGAGCGGGCCGGGGAGCTGTTTTTT	CASRERAGELFF
-	TRBV5-1	-	15	TRBJ2-6	TGCGCCAGCAGCTTATCAAGGTCTGGGGCCAACGTCCTGACTTTC	CASSLSRSGANVLTF
-	TRBV27	-	13	TRBJ2-2	TGTGCCAGCAGATCAGGGGTCGCCGGGGAGCTGTTTTTT	CASRSGVAGELFF
-	TRBV7-9	few	15	TRBJ2-3	TGTGCCAGCAGGAGGAGCGTCAGAGACACAGATACGCAGTATTTT	CASRRSVRDTDTQYF
TRBD2	TRBV20-1	-	14	TRBJ2-1	TGCAGTGCCACGCTAGCGGGGGGGCAGAACGAGCAGTTCTTC	CSATLAGGQNEQFF
TRBD1	TRBV5-1	few	17	TRBJ1-2	TGCGCCAGCAGCTTGACCAACTCGGGACAGGGTCGCTATGGCTACACCTTC	CASSLTNSGQGRYGYTF
-	TRBV7-2	-	16	TRBJ1-2	TGTGCCAGCAGCTTGGGTGCGGCTCACACAAACTATGGCTACACCTTC	CASSLGAAHTNYGYTF
-	TRBV4-2	many	11	TRBJ2-3	TGTGCCAGCAGCCGTGAAGATACGCAGTATTTT	CASSREDTQYF
-	TRBV5-1	-	14	TRBJ2-1	TGCGCCAGCAGCTTTTTGGGACCGCGCGATGAGCAGTTCTTC	CASSFLGPRDEQFF
-	TRBV24-1	few	12	TRBJ2-1	TGTGCCACCGGAGACAGCTACAATGAGCAGTTCTTC	CATGDSYNEQFF
-	TRBV5-1	few	14	TRBJ2-3	TGCGCCAGCAGCGAACACGAGGCGACTGATACGCAGTATTTT	CASSEHEATDTQYF
-	TRBV4-2	-	18	TRBJ2-4	TGTGCCAGCAGCCAAGATAGGCGGGGAGGACCTCGGAGAAACATTCAGTACTTC	CASSQDRRGGPRRNIQYF
TRBD2	TRBV4-3	-	13	TRBJ2-1	TGCGCCAGCAGCCAGGCTAGCGGGGGGGAGTTGTTCTTC	CASSQASGGELFF
-	TRBV6-2/TRBV6-3	-	16	TRBJ2-3	TGTGCCAGCAGGAGAGAGGGTAGGGGTAGCACAGATACGCAGTATTTT	CASRREGRGSTDTQYF
TRBD1	TRBV6-5	-	12	TRBJ1-2	TGTGCCAGCCGGGACAGGGGTTATGGCTACACCTTC	CASRDRGYGYTF
-	TRBV24-1	few	14	TRBJ2-5	TGTGCCACCAGTGATTTTTGGGCGGGGGAGACCCAGTACTTC	CATSDFWAGETQYF
-	TRBV29-1	few	13	TRBJ1-1	TGCAGCGCCGCATTTACAGGAGACACTGAAGCTTTCTTT	CSAAFTGDTEAFF
TRBD2	TRBV13	-	14	TRBJ2-5	TGTGCCAGCAGCTACAGGCGGGGGCAAGAGACCCAGTACTTC	CASSYRRGQETQYF
TRBD2	TRBV9	-	21	TRBJ2-1	TGTGCCAGCAGCGGACCTCGACGGGGTAGCGGGGGCCCTATCCCATACAATGAGCAGTTCTTC	CASSGPRRGSGGPIPYNEQFF
-	TRBV20-1	-	14	TRBJ2-7	TGCAGTGCTATCGGGGTTCGCGGGGACTACGAGCAGTACTTC	CSAIGVRGDYEQYF
TRBD1	TRBV15	-	13	TRBJ2-7	TGTGCCACCAAGACAGGGAGTACCTACGAGCAGTACTTC	CATKTGSTYEQYF
-	TRBV19	-	13	TRBJ1-2	TGTGCCAGTAGTCTGACGGCAGAGGATGGCTACACCTTC	CASSLTAEDGYTF
TRBD1	TRBV5-5	-	17	TRBJ2-5	TGTGCCAGCAGCTTATCGGGTAGCCCGACAGGGCAAGAGACCCAGTACTTC	CASSLSGSPTGQETQYF
TRBD2	TRBV7-2	-	16	TRBJ2-7	TGTGCCAGCAGCCGAGATCTAGCGGGGGGAGAATACGAGCAGTACTTC	CASSRDLAGGEYEQYF
-	TRBV9	-	12	TRBJ2-3	TGTGCCAGCAGCGCGGACCCTGATACGCAGTATTTT	CASSADPDTQYF
TRBD1	TRBV7-8	-	15	TRBJ1-1	TGTGCCAGCAGCGGAGACAGGGCCCCTGACACTGAAGCTTTCTTT	CASSGDRAPDTEAFF
-	TRBV18	many	15	TRBJ2-3	TGTGCCAGCTCACCACCTAGAGGAGGGACAGATACGCAGTATTTT	CASSPPRGGTDTQYF
-	TRBV7-9	few	12	TRBJ1-1	TGTGCCAGCAGCTTCGCGGGGACTGAAGCTTTCTTT	CASSFAGTEAFF
-	TRBV19	-	13	TRBJ1-1	TGTGCCAGTAGCATTAGTGGGAACACTGAAGCTTTCTTT	CASSISGNTEAFF
-	TRBV6-2/TRBV6-3	-	14	TRBJ2-1	TGTGCCAGCAGCACGTTACAGGGTTACAATGAGCAGTTCTTC	CASSTLQGYNEQFF
-	TRBV21-1	-	16	TRBJ2-3	TGTGCCAGCAGCACCCGAAGCGGGGGGGCCCCAGATACGCAGTATTTT	CASSTRSGGAPDTQYF
TRBD2	TRBV7-2	many	14	TRBJ2-1	TGTGCCAGCAGCAGTTCCGGACTAGCCGCTGAGCAGTTCTTC	CASSSSGLAAEQFF
-	TRBV2	-	12	TRBJ2-6	TGTGCCAGCACCCGCCGGGCCAACGTCCTGACTTTC	CASTRRANVLTF